This T cell receptor (beta chain) was profiled in a study of Graves' ophthalmopathy and Graves' hyperthyroidism listed by TCRdb under 2018. The study in broad terms: Peripheral blood was collected before any treatment was given, at the time of initial diagnosis. T-cell repertoires of thyroid tissue and blood were compared in more than 5 hyperthyroidism patients. The independent validation cohort included some 19 hyperthyroidism patients plus 17 patients who later progressed from hyperthyroidism to ophthalmopathy. Following sample collection, hyperthyroidism patients were given methimazole at a starting dose of 30 mg daily, and ophthalmopathy patients were given high-dose intravenous methylprednisolone. In total, 135 blood samples were TCR-sequenced: around 42 ophthalmopathy, roughly 80 hyperthyroidism and about 17 hyperthyroidism-to-ophthalmopathy patients. The study used TCR beta repertoire signatures to distinguish Graves' ophthalmopathy from Graves' hyperthyroidism and to predict progression to ophthalmopathy. To explore V-J signatures distinguishing ophthalmopathy from hyperthyroidism, a discovery set of about 99 patients (roughly 44 ophthalmopathy, 55 to 60 stable hyperthyroidism) was enrolled.

Ophthalmopathy patients had moderately to severely active disease, Clinical Activity Score of at least 3, NOSPECS grade of at least 4, and disease duration under 3 months. Anyone with other autoimmune diseases, uncontrolled infections, pregnancy or lactation was excluded from the study. Diagnosis was based on clinical symptoms, serum thyroxine, TRAb, thyroid ultrasound and orbital computed tomography. Ficoll-Paque density gradient centrifugation was used to isolate PBMCs from around 10 ml of fresh peripheral blood. Total RNA was extracted with Trizol reagent and quality-checked on an Agilent 2100 Bioanalyzer. V gives up 0 bases and J gives up 2 bases, and the segment between their germline ends measures 8 bases. CDR1 and CDR2, looked up from the germline V gene, are MGHRA and YSYEKL. The CDR3 covers 15 residues, taking in both the cysteine and the phenylalanine. Only the CDR3 part of the read is kept: 45 bases, read in frame from the first base.

On the study overall, not on this receptor specifically: In cross-validation, the 13-signature model distinguished ophthalmopathy from stable hyperthyroidism with approximately 90% sensitivity and around 81% specificity, and in the test set the corresponding values were around 80% and 75%. In validation, the model predicted ophthalmopathy progression with over 60% sensitivity and less than 80% specificity; roughly 12 predicted patients were CT-confirmed with GO in a median of roughly 6.8 months. Among expanded thyroid clonotypes with frequency above 0.001, most also showed up in blood, which suggests that blood repertoires may reflect the thyroid immune response. No statistical method was used to set the sample size in advance, and the investigators knew which group each participant was assigned to.

A word on this clonotype: Its binding antigen is unknown. Qualities for individual bases were not recorded, and no much larger clone is one base off.

For repertoire sequencing, the TCR beta CDR3 regions were amplified from RNA transcripts. The first round of RT-PCR was done with HTBI primers and the Qiagen OneStep RT-PCR kit, and was followed by a second round of multiplex PCR, then size selection and purification. Libraries were sequenced paired-end with 100 bp reads on an Illumina HiSeq2000. The study's processing was this. SOAPnuke was used to process the reads, removing any read that contained adapters or uncalled bases, had a mean Phred below 15, or lacked an exact match to the constant primer or identifier. High-quality paired reads were merged with COPE v1.2.5. Clonotypes were defined as unique nucleotide sequences and were aligned to IMGT TRB V, D and J references using MiTCR v1.1. Only V-J combinations with frequency above 0.0001 were analysed, covering about 99% of repertoires. For each V-J combination, a TCR clonal expansion and chaos score was defined as F50 clonal expansion divided by the chaos observed in the TCRdist matrix. Welch's t-statistics and random forest were used to reduce the features to some 13 V-J combinations, which were then used as input to a naive Bayes classifier. The similarity between thyroid and blood repertoires was quantified using the Morisita-Horn index. Clones were called with MiXCR by TCRdb after fastp trimmed the public reads at Q25, and only in-frame beta chains were retained. Each entry is one CDR3 protein sequence, shown with its most common DNA and genes. The V and J calls, along with clone size, are taken from TCRdb and not from the paper's own processing. Within this sample are about 240,000 distinct CDR3 sequences, with around 50% of them counted one time only. Around 43% of the sample is in the top ten clones.

The sequencing input was peripheral blood. Recombination joined TRBV4-1 with TRBJ1-5, with no confident D gene call. This sequence was found in an adult man with Graves' ophthalmopathy. The nucleotide sequence reads as follows: TGCGCCAGCAGCCAAGAGGATCTCGGCAATCAGCCCCAGCATTTT. It translates as CASSQEDLGNQPQHF.